The rows below give T cell receptor beta chains drawn from one sample of a study of blood T cell repertoires in COVID-19. Sequenced by immunoSEQ multiplex PCR; TCRdb stores in-frame clones only, minus some. The table lists approximately 230,000 clones, around 88% of them singletons. Sequencing input: PBMCs or T cells enriched from blood (not recorded which). Source of these receptors: a woman between 45 and 60 years old with acute COVID-19. CDR3s include the opening cysteine and the closing phenylalanine or tryptophan. A D gene is named only where the DNA matches it firmly. The size of a clone is reported for some rows only, either as once, few or many, or as a class for expanded clones.

V: TRBV11-2; size: NA; J: TRBJ2-5; D: NA; DNA: TGTGCCAGCAGCTTATTGGTGCTCGGGGAGACCCAGTACTTC; CDR3: CASSLLVLGETQYF
V: TRBV5-1; size: NA; J: TRBJ1-1; D: TRBD1; DNA: TGCGCCAGCAGTTGGGGCAGGGGGATGAACACTGAAGCTTTCTTT; CDR3: CASSWGRGMNTEAFF
V: TRBV28; size: few; J: TRBJ2-7; D: TRBD2; DNA: TGTGCCAGCAGTTTATGGGGGAGCGGGAGCGTGAGGTACGAGCAGTACTTC; CDR3: CASSLWGSGSVRYEQYF
V: TRBV30; size: once; J: TRBJ1-5; D: NA; DNA: TGTGCCTGGAGTCGTGGCAGGGAAGTCGGTATTGGCAATCAGCCCCAGCATTTT; CDR3: CAWSRGREVGIGNQPQHF
V: TRBV27; size: NA; J: TRBJ2-3; D: NA; DNA: TGTGCCAGCAGTTTGAGGGAGGGGGGCACAGATACGCAGTATTTT; CDR3: CASSLREGGTDTQYF
V: TRBV18; size: NA; J: TRBJ1-5; D: TRBD1; DNA: TGTGCCAGCTCACCAATACAGGGACAGGGGAATCAGCCCCAGCATTTT; CDR3: CASSPIQGQGNQPQHF
V: TRBV27; size: NA; J: TRBJ1-2; D: NA; DNA: TGTGCCAGCAGCCGACGACAGACAGGCGTTAACTATGGCTACACCTTC; CDR3: CASSRRQTGVNYGYTF
V: TRBV7-6; size: NA; J: TRBJ2-5; D: NA; DNA: TGTGCCAGCAGCTTAGTCCAGGGGGGTCTAGAGACCCAGTACTTC; CDR3: CASSLVQGGLETQYF
V: TRBV27; size: NA; J: TRBJ1-3; D: NA; DNA: TGTGCCAGCAGTTCACAGGAAAGTAACACCATATATTTT; CDR3: CASSSQESNTIYF
V: TRBV5-8; size: NA; J: TRBJ1-1; D: TRBD1; DNA: TGTGCCAGCAGCGCCTCGGACAGGTCGACTGAAGCTTTCTTT; CDR3: CASSASDRSTEAFF
V: TRBV30; size: NA; J: TRBJ2-7; D: TRBD1; DNA: TGTGCCTGGGAACCCCGGGACAGGTGGAACGAGCAGTACTTC; CDR3: CAWEPRDRWNEQYF
V: TRBV30; size: NA; J: TRBJ2-7; D: TRBD2; DNA: TGTGCCTGGAGCTCAACCCGGCGGGAGAAAAACGAGCAGTACTTC; CDR3: CAWSSTRREKNEQYF
V: TRBV7-2; size: NA; J: TRBJ2-1; D: TRBD1; DNA: TGTGCCAGCACCCGGGACAGGGCCTACAATGAGCAGTTCTTC; CDR3: CASTRDRAYNEQFF
V: TRBV9; size: NA; J: TRBJ1-4; D: NA; DNA: TGTGCCAGCAGCGTAGGGCGGACACCTTCAACTAATGAAAAACTGTTTTTT; CDR3: CASSVGRTPSTNEKLFF
V: TRBV30; size: NA; J: TRBJ2-7; D: TRBD1; DNA: TGTGCCTGGTCATACCGGGACAGGGCCTACGAGCAGTACTTC; CDR3: CAWSYRDRAYEQYF
V: TRBV30; size: NA; J: TRBJ1-2; D: NA; DNA: TGTGCCTGGAGAGGGAGCGCTTATGGCTACACCTTC; CDR3: CAWRGSAYGYTF
V: TRBV24-1; size: NA; J: TRBJ2-1; D: NA; DNA: TGTGCCACCAGGCCCTCCGTGGGGCCGTACCATGAGCAGTTCTTC; CDR3: CATRPSVGPYHEQFF
V: TRBV7-5; size: NA; J: TRBJ2-7; D: NA; DNA: TGTGTCAGAAGCAACTACACAGGACTAGCGGGTTCCTACGAGCAGTACTTC; CDR3: CVRSNYTGLAGSYEQYF
V: TRBV7-3; size: NA; J: TRBJ1-2; D: TRBD1; DNA: TGTGCCAGCAGCCCCTCGGACAGGGAAGATGGCTACACCTTC; CDR3: CASSPSDREDGYTF
V: TRBV12-3/TRBV12-4; size: NA; J: TRBJ1-2; D: NA; DNA: TGTGCCAGCAGCCAATTCGGGGGGTATGGCTACACCTTC; CDR3: CASSQFGGYGYTF
V: TRBV9; size: NA; J: TRBJ1-2; D: NA; DNA: TGTGCCAGCGCCTCGGCGGATTCTAACTATGGCTACACCTTC; CDR3: CASASADSNYGYTF
V: TRBV10-3; size: once; J: TRBJ1-1; D: TRBD1; DNA: TGTGCCATCAGCCGGACAGGGCTCACTGAAGCTTTCTTT; CDR3: CAISRTGLTEAFF
V: TRBV11-3; size: NA; J: TRBJ2-5; D: NA; DNA: TGTGCCAGCAGCCTAACAGGGATGCAAGAGACCCAGTACTTC; CDR3: CASSLTGMQETQYF
V: TRBV19; size: NA; J: TRBJ1-4; D: TRBD1; DNA: TGTGCCAGTAGCGACAGGGGGTTCGGTGAAAAACTGTTTTTT; CDR3: CASSDRGFGEKLFF
V: TRBV4-1; size: NA; J: TRBJ1-3; D: NA; DNA: TGCGCCAGCAGCCCGGACACCCAAACTGGAAACACCATATATTTT; CDR3: CASSPDTQTGNTIYF